This T cell receptor (beta chain) was captured in a study of blood T cell repertoires in COVID-19. Overall study: The study drew acute and convalescent COVID-19 samples from the United States, Italy and Spain. T cells, B-cell-depleted T cells, or PBMCs supplied cDNA or gDNA.

V was trimmed by 0 bases and J by 7 bases, leaving 9 bases between them. Per germline, CDR1 SGHTA and CDR2 FQGTGA. The CDR3 consists of 13 residues. This clone has only one observation. Original processing methods: Reference gene primer amplification gave estimated nucleated cell counts. This table comes from immunoSEQ multiplex PCR, and its TCRdb copy is limited to in-frame clones, with some not included. V and J calls and clone size come straight from that table; D and trimming were deduced from the DNA. The sample yields some 210,000 clones, under 90% seen once. Material for sequencing was peripheral blood. The source of this sequence is a human donor in a cohort sampled during active COVID-19. The chain links TRBV7-3 to TRBJ2-5; D may be TRBD2 (6 bases). The CDR3 protein is CASSLTSGGTQYF. The CDR3 nucleotides read TGTGCCAGCAGCTTAACTAGCGGAGGGACCCAGTACTTC. The whole variable domain, filled in from reference TRBV7-3 and TRBJ2-5, reads GAGVSQTPSNKVTEKGKYVELRCDPISGHTALYWYRQSLGQGPEFLIYFQGTGAADDSGLPNDRFFAVRPEGSVSTLKIQRTERGDSAVYLCASSLTSGGTQYFGPGTRLLVL.